This T cell receptor (beta chain) was identified in a study of patients and donors after allogeneic stem cell transplantation. This clonotype has only a few counts. Using its own MiXCR run on the RT-PCR reads, TCRdb lists one record per CDR3 protein. This sample has some 40,000 distinct CDR3 sequences, with 25% to 35% found just once. The sequenced sample was blood, either unsorted or a sorted T cell fraction (not recorded which). The clonotype originates from a human donor who was either an allogeneic HSCT recipient or a stem cell or donor lymphocyte infusion donor (not recorded which). It is not recorded whose cells these are; they may come from a transplant donor.

The chain's CDR3 is CSVKGTSGSDYEQYF. The DNA for the CDR3 is TGCAGCGTGAAAGGGACTAGCGGGAGCGACTACGAGCAGTACTTC. This rearrangement joins TRBV29-1 to TRBJ2-7; 14 bases align to TRBD2. V trimming: 6 bases; J trimming: 3 bases; junction bases outside the gene matches: 7. This CDR3 comprises 15 residues. Germline CDR1 is SQVTM and CDR2 is ANQGSEA.